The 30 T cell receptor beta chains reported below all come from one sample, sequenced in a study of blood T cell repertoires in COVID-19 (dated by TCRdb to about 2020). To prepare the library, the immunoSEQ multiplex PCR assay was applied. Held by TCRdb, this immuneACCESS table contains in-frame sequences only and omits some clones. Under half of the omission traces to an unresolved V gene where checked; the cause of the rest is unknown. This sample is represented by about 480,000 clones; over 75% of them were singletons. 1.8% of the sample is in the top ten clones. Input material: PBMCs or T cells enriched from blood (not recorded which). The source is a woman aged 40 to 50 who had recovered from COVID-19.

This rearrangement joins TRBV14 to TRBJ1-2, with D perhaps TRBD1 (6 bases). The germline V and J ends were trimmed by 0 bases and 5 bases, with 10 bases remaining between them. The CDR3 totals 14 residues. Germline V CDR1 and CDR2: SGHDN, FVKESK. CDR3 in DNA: TGTGCCAGCAGCCAAGAACGTCAGGGGTATGGCTACACCTTC. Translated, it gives CASSQERQGYGYTF.

CDR3 coding DNA: TGTGCCAGCAGTGATCGGCAGGGGGCGTACTATGGCTACACCTTC. Translating it yields CASSDRQGAYYGYTF. The V call is TRBV2, the J call TRBJ1-2, with 8 positions matching TRBD1. V lost 3 bases and J lost 3; bases outside the gene matches: 6. CDR3 length: 15 residues. The V gene's germline CDR1 is SNHLY and CDR2 FYNNEI.

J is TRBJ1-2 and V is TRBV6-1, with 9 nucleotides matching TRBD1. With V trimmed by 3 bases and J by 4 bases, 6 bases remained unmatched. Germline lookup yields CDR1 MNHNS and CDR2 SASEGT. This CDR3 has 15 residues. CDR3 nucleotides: TGTGCCAGCAGTGACGGGACAGGGTATAGCTATGGCTACACCTTC. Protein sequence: CASSDGTGYSYGYTF.

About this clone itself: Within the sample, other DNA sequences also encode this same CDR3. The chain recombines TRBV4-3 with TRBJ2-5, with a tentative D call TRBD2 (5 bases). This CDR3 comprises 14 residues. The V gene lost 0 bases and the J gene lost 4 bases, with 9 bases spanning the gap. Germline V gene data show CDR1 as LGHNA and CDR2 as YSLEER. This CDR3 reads CASSQDRGRETQYF. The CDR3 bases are TGCGCCAGCAGCCAAGATCGGGGAAGAGAGACCCAGTACTTC.

The CDR3 nucleotides read TGTGCCAGCAGCCTCTCGTCTATGAACACTGAAGCTTTCTTT. Protein product: CASSLSSMNTEAFF. The genes are TRBV11-2 and TRBJ1-1; D gene ambiguous. Germline V gives CDR1 SGHAT, CDR2 FQNNGV. Deletions cut 5 bases from V and 0 bases from J, with 10 bases between. CDR3 length equals 14 residues.

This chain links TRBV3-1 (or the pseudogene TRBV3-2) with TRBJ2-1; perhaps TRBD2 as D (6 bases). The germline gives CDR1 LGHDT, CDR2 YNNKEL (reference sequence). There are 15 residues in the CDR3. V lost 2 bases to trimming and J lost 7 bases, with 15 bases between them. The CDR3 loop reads CASSQSGRGRNEQFF. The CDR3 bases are TGTGCCAGCAGCCAATCCGGGCGGGGTAGGAATGAGCAGTTCTTC.

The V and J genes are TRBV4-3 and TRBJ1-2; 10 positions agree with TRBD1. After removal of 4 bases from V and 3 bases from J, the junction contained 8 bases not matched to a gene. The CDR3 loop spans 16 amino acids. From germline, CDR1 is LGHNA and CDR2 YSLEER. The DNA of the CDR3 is TGCGCCAGCAGCCGGGGCGGGGACAGGGGATACTATGGCTACACCTTC. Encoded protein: CASSRGGDRGYYGYTF.

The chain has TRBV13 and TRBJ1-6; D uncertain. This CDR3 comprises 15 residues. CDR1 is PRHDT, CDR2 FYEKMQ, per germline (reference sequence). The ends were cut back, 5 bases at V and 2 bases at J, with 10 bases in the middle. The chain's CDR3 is CASSPGAPYNSPLHF. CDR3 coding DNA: TGTGCCAGCAGCCCCGGAGCACCCTATAATTCACCCCTCCACTTT.

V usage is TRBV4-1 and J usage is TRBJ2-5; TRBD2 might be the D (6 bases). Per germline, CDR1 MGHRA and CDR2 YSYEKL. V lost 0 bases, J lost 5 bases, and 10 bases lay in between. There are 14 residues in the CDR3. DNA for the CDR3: TGCGCCAGCAGCCAAGAAGCGGGTTTGGAGACCCAGTACTTC. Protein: CASSQEAGLETQYF.

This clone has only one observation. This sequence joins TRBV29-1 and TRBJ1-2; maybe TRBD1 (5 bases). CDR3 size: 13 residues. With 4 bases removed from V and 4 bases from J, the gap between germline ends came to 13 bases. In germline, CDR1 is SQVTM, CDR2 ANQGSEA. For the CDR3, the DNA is TGCAGCGTTGCGGACAACCTCTTCTATGGCTACACCTTC. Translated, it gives CSVADNLFYGYTF.

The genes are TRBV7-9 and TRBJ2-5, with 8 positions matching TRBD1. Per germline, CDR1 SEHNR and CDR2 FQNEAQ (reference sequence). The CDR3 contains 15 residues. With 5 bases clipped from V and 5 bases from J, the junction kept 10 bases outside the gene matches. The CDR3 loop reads CASSPRQGLGETQYF. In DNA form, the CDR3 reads TGTGCCAGCAGCCCGCGACAGGGGTTGGGGGAGACCCAGTACTTC. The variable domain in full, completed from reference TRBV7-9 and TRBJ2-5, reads DTGVSQNPRHKITKRGQNVTFRCDPISEHNRLYWYRQTLGQGPEFLTYFQNEAQLEKSRLLSDRFSAERPKGSFSTLEIQRTEQGDSAMYLCASSPRQGLGETQYFGPGTRLLVL.

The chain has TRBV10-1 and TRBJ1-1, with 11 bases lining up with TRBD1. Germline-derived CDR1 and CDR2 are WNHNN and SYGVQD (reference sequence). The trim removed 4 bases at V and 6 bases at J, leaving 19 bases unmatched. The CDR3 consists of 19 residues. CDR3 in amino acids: CASSAPSSPGQGVMPEAFF. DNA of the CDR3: TGCGCCAGCAGTGCACCCTCTTCGCCGGGACAGGGGGTGATGCCTGAAGCTTTCTTT.

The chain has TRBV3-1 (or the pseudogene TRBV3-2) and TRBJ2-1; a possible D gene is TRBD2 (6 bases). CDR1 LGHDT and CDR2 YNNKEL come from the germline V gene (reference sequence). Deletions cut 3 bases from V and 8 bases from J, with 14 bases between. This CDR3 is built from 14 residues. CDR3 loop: CASSQDGRLDEQFF. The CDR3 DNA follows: TGTGCCAGCAGCCAGGACGGGAGATTGGATGAGCAGTTCTTC.

CDR3: CASGQGLAVTDTQYF. CDR3 DNA sequence: TGTGCTAGTGGACAGGGACTAGCGGTCACAGATACGCAGTATTTT. V usage is TRBV12-5 and J usage is TRBJ2-3; 11 nucleotides match TRBD2. Trimming at V came to 6 bases and at J to 2 bases, leaving 4 bases not matched to a gene. CDR3 size: 15 residues. Germline CDR1 and CDR2: LGHNT and FRNRAP.

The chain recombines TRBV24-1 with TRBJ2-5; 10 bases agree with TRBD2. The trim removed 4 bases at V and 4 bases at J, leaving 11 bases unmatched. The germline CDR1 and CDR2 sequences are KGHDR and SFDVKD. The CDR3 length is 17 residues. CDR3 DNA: TGTGCCACCAGTGACCCAAATCTAGCGGGAGTCCGAGAGACCCAGTACTTC. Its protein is CATSDPNLAGVRETQYF.

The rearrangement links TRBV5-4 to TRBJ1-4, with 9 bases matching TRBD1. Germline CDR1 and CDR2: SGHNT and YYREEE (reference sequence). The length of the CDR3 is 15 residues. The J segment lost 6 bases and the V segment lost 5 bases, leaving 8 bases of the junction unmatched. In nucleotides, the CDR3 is TGTGCCAGCAGACAAACCGACAGGGGGGATGAAAAACTGTTTTTT. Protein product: CASRQTDRGDEKLFF.

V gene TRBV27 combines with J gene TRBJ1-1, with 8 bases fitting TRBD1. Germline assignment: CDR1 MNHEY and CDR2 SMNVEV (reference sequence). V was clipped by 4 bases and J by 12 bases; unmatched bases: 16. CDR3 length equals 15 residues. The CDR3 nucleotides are TGTGCCAGCAGTTCCACAGTAGAATGGACAGGGCCCTCTTTCTTT. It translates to CASSSTVEWTGPSFF.

The CDR3 bases are TGTGCCAGCAGCTCGACAAACACAGGGGGCGGAGGCTACACCTTC. It yields the protein CASSSTNTGGGGYTF. The rearrangement uses TRBV7-9 and TRBJ1-2, with TRBD1 matching 9 bases. Germline V lookup: CDR1 SEHNR, CDR2 FQNEAQ (reference sequence). Unmatched junction bases numbered 11, after V lost 4 bases and J lost 8 bases. The CDR3 extends over 15 amino acids.

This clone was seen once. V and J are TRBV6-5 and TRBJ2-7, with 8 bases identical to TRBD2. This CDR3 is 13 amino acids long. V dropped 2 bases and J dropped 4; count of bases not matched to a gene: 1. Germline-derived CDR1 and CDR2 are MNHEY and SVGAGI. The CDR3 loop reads CASSYGLAYEQYF. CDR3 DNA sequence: TGTGCCAGCAGTTACGGACTAGCTTACGAGCAGTACTTC.

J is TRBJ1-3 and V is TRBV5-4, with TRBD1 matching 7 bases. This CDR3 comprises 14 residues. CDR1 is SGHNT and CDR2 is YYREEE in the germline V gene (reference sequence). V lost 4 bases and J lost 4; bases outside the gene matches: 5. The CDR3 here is CASSRQGSGNTIYF. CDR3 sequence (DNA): TGTGCCAGCAGCCGACAGGGATCAGGAAACACCATATATTTT.

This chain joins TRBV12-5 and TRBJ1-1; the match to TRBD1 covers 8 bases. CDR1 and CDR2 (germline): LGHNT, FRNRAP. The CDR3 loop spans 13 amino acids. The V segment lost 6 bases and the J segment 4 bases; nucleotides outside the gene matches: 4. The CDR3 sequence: CASGLTGATEAFF. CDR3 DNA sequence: TGTGCTAGTGGGCTGACAGGGGCCACTGAAGCTTTCTTT.

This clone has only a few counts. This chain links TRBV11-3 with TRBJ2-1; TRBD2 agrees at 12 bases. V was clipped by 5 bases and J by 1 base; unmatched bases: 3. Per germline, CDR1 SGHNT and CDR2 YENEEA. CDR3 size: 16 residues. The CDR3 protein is CASSPSGRGSYNEQFF. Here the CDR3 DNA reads TGTGCCAGCAGCCCTAGCGGGAGGGGTTCCTACAATGAGCAGTTCTTC.

The CDR3 protein is CASSQVPPRETQYF. CDR3 sequence (DNA): TGTGCCAGCAGCCAAGTCCCACCGAGGGAGACCCAGTACTTC. This rearrangement joins TRBV16 to TRBJ2-5, with D unclear. V was clipped by 2 bases and J by 5 bases, with 12 bases between them. CDR1 is KGHSY and CDR2 is FQNENV in the germline V gene. The CDR3 runs to 14 residues.

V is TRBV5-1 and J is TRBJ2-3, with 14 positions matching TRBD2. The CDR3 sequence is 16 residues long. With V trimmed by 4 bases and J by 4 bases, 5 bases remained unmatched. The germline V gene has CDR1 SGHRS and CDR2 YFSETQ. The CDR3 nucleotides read TGCGCCAGCAGCGTGGGACTAGCGGGAGCAGCAGATACGCAGTATTTT. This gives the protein CASSVGLAGAADTQYF. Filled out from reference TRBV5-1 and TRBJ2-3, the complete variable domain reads KAGVTQTPRYLIKTRGQQVTLSCSPISGHRSVSWYQQTPGQGLQFLFEYFSETQRNKGNFPGRFSGRQFSNSRSEMNVSTLELGDSALYLCASSVGLAGAADTQYFGPGTRLTVL.

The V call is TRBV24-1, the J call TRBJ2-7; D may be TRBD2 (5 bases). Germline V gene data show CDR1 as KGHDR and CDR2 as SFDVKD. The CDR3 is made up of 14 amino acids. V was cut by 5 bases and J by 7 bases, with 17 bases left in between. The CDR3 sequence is CATSAPGSAWEQYF. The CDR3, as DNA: TGTGCCACCAGTGCTCCGGGATCCGCCTGGGAGCAGTACTTC.

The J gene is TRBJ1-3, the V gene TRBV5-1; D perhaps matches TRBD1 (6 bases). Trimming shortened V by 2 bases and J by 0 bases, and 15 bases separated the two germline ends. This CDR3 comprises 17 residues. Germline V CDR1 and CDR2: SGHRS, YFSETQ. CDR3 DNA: TGCGCCAGCAGCTTAGAATATACAGGGAACTCTGGAAACACCATATATTTT. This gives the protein CASSLEYTGNSGNTIYF.

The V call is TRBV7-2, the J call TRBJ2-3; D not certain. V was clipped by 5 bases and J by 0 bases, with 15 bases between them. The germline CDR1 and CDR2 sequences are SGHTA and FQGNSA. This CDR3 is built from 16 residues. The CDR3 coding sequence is TGTGCCAGCAGCCTTATATGGTTGGGCAGCACAGATACGCAGTATTTT. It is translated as CASSLIWLGSTDTQYF.

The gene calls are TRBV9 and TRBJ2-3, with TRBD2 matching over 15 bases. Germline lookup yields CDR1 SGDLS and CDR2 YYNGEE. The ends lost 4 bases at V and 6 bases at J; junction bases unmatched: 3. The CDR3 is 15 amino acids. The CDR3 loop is CASSQGLAGGDTQYF. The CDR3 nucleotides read TGTGCCAGCAGCCAAGGACTAGCGGGAGGGGATACGCAGTATTTT.

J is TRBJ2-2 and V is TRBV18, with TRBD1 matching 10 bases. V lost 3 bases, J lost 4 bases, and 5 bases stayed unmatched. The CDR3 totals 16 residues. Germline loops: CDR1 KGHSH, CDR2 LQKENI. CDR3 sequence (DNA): TGTGCCAGCTCACCTCCGGGACAGGGGTCCACCGGGGAGCTGTTTTTT. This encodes CASSPPGQGSTGELFF.

In DNA, the CDR3 is TGTGCCAGCACCGGAGTCTATGGCTACACCTTC. As protein: CASTGVYGYTF. The rearrangement uses TRBV3-1 (or the pseudogene TRBV3-2) and TRBJ1-2; D not resolved. CDR1 and CDR2 (germline): LGHDT, YNNKEL (reference sequence). The CDR3 spans 11 residues. Trimming removed 7 bases from V and 4 bases from J, with 7 bases in between.